One and the same sample provided the 10 T cell receptor beta chains below, sequenced in a study of T cell responses to AZD1222 COVID-19 vaccine. This table comes from immunoSEQ multiplex PCR, and its TCRdb copy is limited to in-frame clones, with some not included. The sample has some 150,000 clones; about 90% are singletons. Sequencing used peripheral blood, obtained on day 0 of MenACWY control vaccination. These receptors all come from an adult in good health.

About this clone itself: Different DNA sequences within this sample yield the same CDR3. CDR3 protein: CASSVGGGNTIYF. CDR3 bases: TGTGCCAGCAGCGTAGGGGGTGGAAACACCATATATTTT. The V gene is TRBV9, the J gene TRBJ1-3; unclear D gene. Trimming left V 0 bases short and J 3 bases short, with 4 bases between. The germline gives CDR1 SGDLS, CDR2 YYNGEE. The CDR3 contains 13 residues.

This rearrangement joins TRBV10-1 to TRBJ1-1, with D unclear. CDR3 length: 13 amino acids. V lost 9 bases and J 2 bases, leaving 13 bases between the germline ends. CDR1 and CDR2 (germline): WNHNN, SYGVQD (reference sequence). CDR3 sequence reads: CASKPGLNTEAFF. CDR3 bases: TGCGCCAGTAAGCCGGGCCTTAACACTGAAGCTTTCTTT.

This chain links TRBV28 with TRBJ1-6; TRBD1 matches at 8 bases. Germline V gives CDR1 MDHEN, CDR2 SYDVKM. Trimming cost V 5 bases and J 13 bases; bases outside gene matches: 10. The CDR3 extends over 14 amino acids. This CDR3 reads CASSIRTGRRPLHF. Here the CDR3 DNA reads TGTGCCAGCAGTATCCGGACAGGGCGTCGGCCCCTCCACTTT. Based on the CDR3 plus reference TRBV28 and TRBJ1-6, the full variable domain is DVKVTQSSRYLVKRTGEKVFLECVQDMDHENMFWYRQDPGLGLRLIYFSYDVKMKEKGDIPEGYSVSREKKERFSLILESASTNQTSMYLCASSIRTGRRPLHFGNGTRLTVT.

The chain carries TRBV19 and TRBJ1-1; TRBD1 might be the D (5 bases). This CDR3 region has 14 residues. Looked up from germline, CDR1 is LNHDA and CDR2 is SQIVND (reference sequence). Trimming removed 1 base at V and 1 base at J, with 7 bases between. The CDR3 coding sequence is TGTGCCAGTAGTATAGCTGGGACGAACACTGAAGCTTTCTTT. It translates to CASSIAGTNTEAFF.

The chain recombines TRBV5-1 with TRBJ2-2; D uncertain. The germline CDR1 and CDR2 sequences are SGHRS and YFSETQ. V lost 0 bases to trimming and J lost 0 bases, with 6 bases between them. This CDR3 comprises 15 residues. Here the CDR3 reads CASSLATPNTGELFF. CDR3 sequence (DNA): TGCGCCAGCAGCTTGGCTACCCCGAACACCGGGGAGCTGTTTTTT.

CDR3 DNA sequence: TGTGCCAGCAGTTCGGCTAGCGGGAGCCACACCTACGAGCAGTACTTC. Translation: CASSSASGSHTYEQYF. The genes are TRBV28 and TRBJ2-7; 10 nucleotides align to TRBD2. The CDR3 sequence is 16 residues long. Germline V gives CDR1 MDHEN, CDR2 SYDVKM. The V gene end was trimmed by 4 bases and the J gene end by 2 bases; junction bases not matched to a gene: 8. Filled out from reference TRBV28 and TRBJ2-7, the complete variable domain reads DVKVTQSSRYLVKRTGEKVFLECVQDMDHENMFWYRQDPGLGLRLIYFSYDVKMKEKGDIPEGYSVSREKKERFSLILESASTNQTSMYLCASSSASGSHTYEQYFGPGTRLTVT.

The chain is built from TRBV27 and TRBJ1-4; D call uncertain. The CDR3 sequence is 13 residues long. Germline V CDR1 and CDR2: MNHEY, SMNVEV (reference sequence). The V gene lost 3 bases and the J gene lost 8 bases, with 10 bases spanning the gap. Here the CDR3 DNA reads TGTGCCAGCAGTTTTGACCCCTCGGAAAAACTGTTTTTT. It codes for CASSFDPSEKLFF.

This clone occurred once. The J gene is TRBJ1-5, the V gene TRBV2; tentative D call: TRBD1 (5 bases). Germline-derived CDR1 and CDR2 are SNHLY and FYNNEI. The CDR3 has 15 amino acids. V lost 5 bases and J lost 4, with 15 bases in between. The CDR3 DNA follows: TGTGCCAGCAGTCAGATGACAGTACCAAATCAGCCCCAGCATTTT. This translates into CASSQMTVPNQPQHF.

The V and J genes are TRBV4-1 and TRBJ1-4, with a possible D match to TRBD1 (6 bases). In germline, CDR1 is MGHRA, CDR2 YSYEKL. V lost 5 bases to trimming and J lost 5 bases, with 18 bases between them. The CDR3 is made up of 16 amino acids. CDR3 protein: CASSRGRTEWNEKLFF. CDR3 DNA: TGCGCCAGCAGCAGAGGTAGGACAGAATGGAATGAAAAACTGTTTTTT.

The V gene is TRBV5-6, the J gene TRBJ1-1; D possibly corresponds to TRBD1 (6 bases). Trimming removed 1 base at V and 3 bases at J, with 10 bases between. This CDR3 has 14 residues. The V gene's germline CDR1 is SGHDT and CDR2 YYEEEE. CDR3 DNA: TGTGCCAGCAGCTTGTCAAGGGGGGACACTGAAGCTTTCTTT. Its protein is CASSLSRGDTEAFF.